This passage covers 32 T cell receptor beta chains from one sample sequenced in a study of blood T cells in healthy people across ages. Then a second PCR, running roughly 7 to 11 cycles, was carried out with a sample-barcoded 5' primer and a J-beta primer mix. MiXCR, applied by TCRdb to the 5' RACE reads, yields one record per CDR3 protein. The sample has fewer than 2,000,000 distinct CDR3 sequences; 30% to 35% are singletons. Sequencing input: blood. These receptors all stem from a woman in her twenties or thirties in good health.

CDR3 DNA sequence: TGTGCCAGCAGCCAAGTATTGATCGGGGGGAACACTGAAGCTTTCTTT. Protein product: CASSQVLIGGNTEAFF. This chain uses TRBV3-1 with TRBJ1-1; the D gene is possibly TRBD1 (5 bases). The CDR3 is 16 residues long. Germline V CDR1 and CDR2: LGHDT, YNNKEL (reference sequence). Deletions cut 1 base from V and 1 base from J, with 13 bases between.

This rearrangement joins TRBV29-1 to TRBJ2-1; the match to TRBD2 covers 7 bases. The germline V gene has CDR1 SQVTM and CDR2 ANQGSEA. J was trimmed by 4 bases and V by 7 bases; bases with no gene match: 13. The CDR3 runs to 15 residues. CDR3 protein: CSAGLVGGKYNEQFF. Written as DNA, the CDR3 is TGCAGCGCCGGGTTGGTGGGGGGGAAATACAATGAGCAGTTCTTC.

This clonotype was detected only a few times. The V call is TRBV7-3, the J call TRBJ2-1; 7 bases line up with TRBD1. V shed 0 bases, J shed 4 bases, and the junction held 6 bases outside the gene matches. The germline CDR1 and CDR2 sequences are SGHTA and FQGTGA. The CDR3 is 16 amino acids. CDR3 protein: CASSLTLGGLYNEQFF. CDR3 coding DNA: TGTGCCAGCAGCTTAACCCTAGGGGGCCTATACAATGAGCAGTTCTTC.

This clonotype appeared many times. The chain combines TRBV5-1 with TRBJ2-5; D is ambiguous. V lost 4 bases, J lost 2 bases, and 15 bases lay in between. This CDR3 region has 15 residues. Per germline, CDR1 SGHRS and CDR2 YFSETQ. This CDR3 is CASSLHWVGQETQYF. DNA of the CDR3: TGCGCCAGCAGCCTGCATTGGGTGGGGCAAGAGACCCAGTACTTC.

V gene TRBV20-1 combines with J gene TRBJ1-1; the D gene is possibly TRBD1 (5 bases). The V end was cut by 2 bases, the J end by 4 bases, with 20 bases between. The CDR3 is 16 residues long. CDR1 is DFQATT, CDR2 SNEGSKA, per germline (reference sequence). This chain's CDR3 is CSARRRGYPRTTEAFF. As DNA, the CDR3 is TGCAGTGCTAGAAGAAGGGGTTATCCCCGAACCACTGAAGCTTTCTTT.

This clonotype came up a few times. The chain uses TRBV20-1 and TRBJ2-5; 9 nucleotides agree with TRBD2. This CDR3 spans 16 amino acids. The germline V gene encodes CDR1 DFQATT and CDR2 SNEGSKA (reference sequence). V trimming: 0 bases; J trimming: 5 bases; junction bases outside the gene matches: 10. DNA for the CDR3: TGCAGTGCTAGAGATCCATCGCGGGGGGGCCTTGAGACCCAGTACTTC. Translating gives CSARDPSRGGLETQYF.

This clonotype was seen just once. This chain links TRBV15 with TRBJ2-1, with D unresolved. The V and J ends lost 0 bases and 0 bases respectively, with 15 bases between them. Per germline, CDR1 LNHNV and CDR2 YYDKDF (reference sequence). The CDR3 sequence is 18 residues long. This CDR3 reads CATSRDSFSLGSYNEQFF. The DNA for the CDR3 is TGTGCCACCAGCAGAGATAGTTTCAGCCTGGGCTCCTACAATGAGCAGTTCTTC.

This clonotype was counted ten times or more. The chain couples TRBV27 to TRBJ2-7; D is possibly TRBD1 (5 bases). CDR3 length equals 14 residues. In germline, CDR1 is MNHEY, CDR2 SMNVEV (reference sequence). The V gene lost 2 bases and the J gene lost 2 bases, with 10 bases spanning the gap. The DNA of the CDR3 is TGTGCCAGCAGTTTAGGCGGCAGGGCCTACGAGCAGTACTTC. It specifies CASSLGGRAYEQYF.

This chain links TRBV20-1 with TRBJ1-2, with a possible D match to TRBD1 (6 bases). The ends were cut back, 0 bases at V and 8 bases at J, with 13 bases in the middle. This CDR3 has 13 residues. Per germline, CDR1 DFQATT and CDR2 SNEGSKA (reference sequence). CDR3 residues: CSARDLRGQGYTF. As DNA, the CDR3 is TGCAGTGCTAGAGATCTCAGGGGTCAAGGCTACACCTTC.

This clonotype showed up just a few times. This chain uses TRBV11-2 with TRBJ1-5; D unresolved. CDR3 length: 14 residues. Germline CDR1 and CDR2: SGHAT and FQNNGV. V was shortened by 1 base and J by 3 bases, with 7 bases between the two germline ends. In DNA, the CDR3 is TGTGCCAGCAGCTTAGCTGGCTTCAATCAGCCCCAGCATTTT. It translates to CASSLAGFNQPQHF.

J is TRBJ2-5 and V is TRBV4-1, with no clear D. The CDR3 runs to 14 residues. The ends were cut back, 4 bases at V and 5 bases at J, with 14 bases in the middle. Germline V CDR1 and CDR2: MGHRA, YSYEKL. The CDR3 loop reads CASSPHGLIETQYF. In DNA, the CDR3 is TGCGCCAGCAGCCCCCACGGCCTGATTGAGACCCAGTACTTC.

This clonotype was found a few times. The chain has TRBV11-2 and TRBJ2-1; 7 positions agree with TRBD2. The length of the CDR3 is 14 residues. Per germline, CDR1 SGHAT and CDR2 FQNNGV. V gave up 5 bases and J gave up 2 bases; unmatched junction bases: 3. The CDR3 loop reads CASSIGLAYNEQFF. CDR3 coding DNA: TGTGCCAGCAGCATCGGACTAGCCTACAATGAGCAGTTCTTC. The full variable domain, rest sourced from reference TRBV11-2 and TRBJ2-1, is EAGVAQSPRYKIIEKRQSVAFWCNPISGHATLYWYQQILGQGPKLLIQFQNNGVVDDSQLPKDRFSAERLKGVDSTLKIQPAKLEDSAVYLCASSIGLAYNEQFFGPGTRLTVL.

This clonotype has a single count. The chain links TRBV10-3 to TRBJ1-1; 7 bases line up with TRBD1. This CDR3 has 14 amino acids. Germline loops: CDR1 ENHRY, CDR2 SYGVKD. J lost 5 bases, V lost 10 bases, and 13 bases had no gene match. Written as DNA, the CDR3 is TGTGCCACCAGCCCCGACAGGGATGGAACTGAAGCTTTCTTT. Its protein product is CATSPDRDGTEAFF.

This clonotype was detected ten times or more. V gene TRBV4-2 combines with J gene TRBJ2-7, with D uncertain. Trimming took 1 base from V and 4 from J, leaving 23 bases between them. Germline CDR1 and CDR2: LGHNA and YNFKEQ. This CDR3 is built from 18 residues. The CDR3 region is CASSQVLLGSLGDYEQYF. The CDR3 nucleotides read TGTGCCAGCAGCCAAGTTCTCCTGGGGTCGTTGGGTGATTACGAGCAGTACTTC.

The V gene is TRBV21-1, the J gene TRBJ1-2; TRBD1 reflects the table's D call only, with no check against the DNA. TRBV21-1 constitutes a pseudogene. The CDR3 length is 18 residues. The CDR3 nucleotides are TGTGCCAGCCCCGAACTCGCGGACAGCCCCCGTGAAACTTATGGCTACACCTTC. Its protein is CASPELADSPRETYGYTF.

Remarks on this clonotype: The conserved phenylalanine or tryptophan normally closing the CDR3 is absent here, so this likely arose from a read error. The gene calls are TRBV20-1 and TRBJ1-5; D remains unclear. Per germline, CDR1 DFQATT and CDR2 SNEGSKA (reference sequence). V was clipped by 5 bases and J by 2 bases, with 7 bases between them. CDR3 length equals 12 residues. The CDR3: CSAHDGNQPQHL. The CDR3 nucleotides are TGCAGTGCTCACGACGGCAATCAGCCCCAGCATCTT.

The CDR3: CASMRDREVYNEQFF. The CDR3 DNA is TGTGCCAGCATGCGGGACAGGGAGGTGTACAATGAGCAGTTCTTC. V is TRBV6-1 and J is TRBJ2-1; 9 bases are shared with TRBD1. The J segment lost 4 bases and the V segment lost 7 bases, leaving 8 bases of the junction unmatched. From germline, CDR1 is MNHNS and CDR2 SASEGT. The CDR3 length is 15 residues.

This chain links TRBV28 with TRBJ2-1, with TRBD2 matching over 12 bases. CDR3 length: 20 amino acids. Germline V gene sequence: CDR1 MDHEN, CDR2 SYDVKM. The V segment lost 4 bases and the J segment 9 bases; nucleotides outside the gene matches: 22. In DNA form, the CDR3 reads TGTGCCAGCAGTTCTACTTCAAGGACTAGCGGGAAATGGGTATTGGCTGAGCAGTTCTTC. This gives the protein CASSSTSRTSGKWVLAEQFF.

This clonotype has only a few counts. The gene calls are TRBV6-1 and TRBJ2-5, with 12 bases matching TRBD2. The CDR3 loop spans 19 amino acids. V lost 3 bases, J lost 0 bases, and 11 bases stayed unmatched. Germline loops: CDR1 MNHNS, CDR2 SASEGT. This CDR3 reads CASSDLAGGLRLNQETQYF. The CDR3 DNA reads as TGTGCCAGCAGTGACCTAGCGGGGGGGCTTCGGCTAAACCAAGAGACCCAGTACTTC.

This clonotype was seen at least ten times. The chain has TRBV12-3 or TRBV12-4 and TRBJ2-7; no definite D call. The CDR3 covers 13 residues. The V end lost 0 bases, the J end lost 2 bases, and 5 bases lay between the germline ends. The DNA for the CDR3 is TGTGCCAGCAGTTTAGCGGCGGCCTACGAGCAGTACTTC. It codes for CASSLAAAYEQYF.

V is TRBV4-1 and J is TRBJ2-1; perhaps D is TRBD1 or TRBD2 (5 bases each). CDR3 size: 17 residues. The V gene's germline CDR1 is MGHRA and CDR2 YSYEKL. Deletions cut 4 bases from V and 5 bases from J, with 21 bases between. The CDR3 DNA reads as TGCGCCAGCAGCCCCTCAAGTATATTCCGGGACGACAATGAGCAGTTCTTC. Protein: CASSPSSIFRDDNEQFF.

V usage is TRBV15 and J usage is TRBJ1-1, with unresolved D. V was shortened by 4 bases and J by 0 bases, with 12 bases between the two germline ends. The length of the CDR3 is 15 residues. CDR1 is LNHNV and CDR2 is YYDKDF in the germline V gene (reference sequence). The CDR3 protein is CATSKDGRMNTEAFF. In DNA, the CDR3 is TGTGCCACCAGCAAGGACGGACGGATGAACACTGAAGCTTTCTTT.

This clonotype was recorded a few times. The chain has TRBV12-3 or TRBV12-4 and TRBJ2-5; TRBD2 matches 8 bases. V shed 3 bases and J 13 bases; nucleotides not matched to a gene: 16. The CDR3 consists of 15 residues. CDR3 in amino acids: CASSFSGGGSYERYF. CDR3 in DNA: TGTGCCAGCAGTTTTTCCGGGGGGGGTTCCTACGAGCGGTACTTC.

This clonotype has just a few counts. This chain links TRBV6-1 with TRBJ2-5; D remains unclear. Trimming removed 4 bases at V and 10 bases at J, with 10 bases between. CDR3 length: 11 residues. From germline, CDR1 is MNHNS and CDR2 SASEGT. CDR3 region: CASSAVGGQYF. CDR3 DNA: TGTGCCAGCAGTGCGGTCGGCGGCCAGTACTTC.

In this sample, this clonotype turned up many times. DNA for the CDR3: TGCGCCAGCAGCTATCAGGAGACCTACGAGCAGTACTTC. It yields the protein CASSYQETYEQYF. The genes are TRBV5-1 and TRBJ2-7, with D hard to call. Per germline, CDR1 SGHRS and CDR2 YFSETQ. The CDR3 totals 13 residues. The V end was cut by 3 bases, the J end by 2 bases, with 9 bases between.

The chain couples TRBV6-2 or TRBV6-3 to TRBJ1-2; no firm D call. In germline, CDR1 is MNHEY, CDR2 SVGEGT. The CDR3 is 16 residues long. Trimming took off 5 bases at V and 5 bases at J, with 21 bases between the two ends. CDR3 loop: CASSGLSWTGTYGYTF. DNA for the CDR3: TGTGCCAGCAGTGGCCTCTCATGGACGGGAACATATGGCTACACCTTC.

This clonotype was found a few times. The chain links TRBV6-1 to TRBJ2-7; tentatively, D is TRBD1 (5 bases). Trimming removed 3 bases at V and 0 bases at J, with 12 bases between. This CDR3 comprises 15 residues. Per the germline V gene, CDR1 is MNHNS and CDR2 is SASEGT. CDR3 sequence: CASSDPVGRSYEQYF. The CDR3 coding sequence is TGTGCCAGCAGTGACCCAGTGGGGCGCTCCTACGAGCAGTACTTC.

This chain links TRBV2 with TRBJ1-1, with TRBD1 matching 8 bases. J gave up 5 bases and V 10 bases, and 12 bases lay outside the gene matches. Germline V gene lookup returns CDR1 SNHLY and CDR2 FYNNEI. The CDR3 loop spans 14 amino acids. The CDR3 spells CATLRDRGKTEAFF. CDR3 bases: TGTGCCACCCTACGAGACAGGGGAAAAACTGAAGCTTTCTTT.

In regard to this clonotype: One end of the junction fails to match germline, which may point to a read error. The CDR3 bases are TGTACCAGCAGCCTCCTCACAGAAATATACAATGAGCAGTTCTTC. Protein product: CTSSLLTEIYNEQFF. The chain has TRBV12-3 or TRBV12-4 and TRBJ2-1; D is uncertain. The CDR3 runs 15 residues.

This clonotype was seen a few times. V is TRBV30 and J is TRBJ2-7; D is possibly TRBD2 (6 bases). The CDR3 runs to 14 residues. V lost 2 bases to trimming and J lost 0 bases, with 11 bases between them. CDR1 and CDR2 (germline): GTSNPN, SVGIG (reference sequence). The DNA of the CDR3 is TGTGCCTGGAGTTTCTGGGGGGACTCCTACGAGCAGTACTTC. This gives the protein CAWSFWGDSYEQYF.

The chain recombines TRBV20-1 with TRBJ2-1; 11 bases fit TRBD2. Germline V gene lookup returns CDR1 DFQATT and CDR2 SNEGSKA (reference sequence). Trimming cost V 5 bases and J 0 bases; bases outside gene matches: 12. The CDR3 sequence is 18 residues long. The CDR3 loop reads CSAHALAGVGHSYNEQFF. CDR3 DNA: TGCAGTGCTCACGCACTAGCGGGGGTAGGACACTCCTACAATGAGCAGTTCTTC.

Many counts were recorded for this clonotype. The J gene is TRBJ1-2, the V gene TRBV10-3; D call uncertain. V was cut by 0 bases and J by 0 bases, with 8 bases left in between. Germline V CDR1 and CDR2: ENHRY, SYGVKD. The CDR3 runs 15 residues. CDR3: CAISESRSSNYGYTF. Written as DNA, the CDR3 is TGTGCCATCAGTGAGTCTCGGTCTTCTAACTATGGCTACACCTTC.